This T cell receptor (beta chain) comes out of a study of T cells in localized non-small cell lung cancer (dated by TCRdb to the early 2020s). Some background on the complete study: The study examined T cell repertoires in a few hundred patients with early-stage NSCLC and compared tumors with uninvolved tumor-adjacent lungs. The cohort was made up of roughly 250 treatment-naive NSCLC patients whose localized lung tumors had been resected. The mean age of the NSCLC patients was roughly 63 years, with 120 to 150 men and 95 to 110 women.

General findings and caveats noted by the study authors: Longer overall survival was associated with higher T cell density in blood, whereas shorter survival was associated with higher clonality in adjacent lung. The highest T cell clonality was observed in uninvolved tumor-adjacent lung, where clonality exceeded that of tumor, suggesting that antigenic responses were more focused in uninvolved tumor-adjacent lung. Multi-region tumor sequencing was not performed, so intratumor heterogeneity could not be excluded. A median of 57 of the top 100 tumor clones were detected in paired uninvolved adjacent lung, and around 30 of these tumor clones were also found among the top 100 clones of the paired uninvolved adjacent lung. Because of the exploratory design, TCR variables were selected using unadjusted p-values without false-discovery rate correction.

As regards this clone: This receptor's antigen is unknown. There are no base qualities to consult, and no much larger clone falls within one base.

At diagnosis, tumor, uninvolved tumor-adjacent lung and peripheral blood were collected and then preserved as a mix of FFPE and fresh-frozen material. For TCR repertoire profiling, the blood samples were analyzed as peripheral blood mononuclear cells. V is cut back by 5 bases and J by 3 bases, with 6 bases in the junction unmatched. The CDR3, from cysteine to phenylalanine, totals 13 residues. Only the CDR3 region is kept as DNA, spanning 39 bases read in frame from base 1. The germline V gene (reference sequence) gives CDR1 as GTSNPN and CDR2 as SVGIG. The immunoSEQ Assay was used to sequence TCR beta CDR3 regions from DNA. Per the authors' processing: To compute T cell density, TCR beta template counts were normalized to usable DNA, which was estimated by amplifying housekeeping genes. Richness was estimated using the preseqR package, with extrapolation to 400,000 templates for PBMC samples and to 120,000 templates for tissue samples. Clonality was defined as one minus Pielou's evenness. Differential abundance testing on productive amino-acid clonotypes, with a minimum total count of 5 and an alpha of 0.1, was used to identify tissue-enriched TCRs. Repertoire overlap between compartments was quantified with the Jaccard Index and Morisita Overlap Index. GLIPH grouped TCR beta CDR3s together with public tetramer-defined viral CDR3s, and a viral motif had to include at least three viral sequences and show V-gene enrichment. The table comes from immuneACCESS by way of TCRdb, which keeps in-frame sequences with V and J called. Part of the clones is missing from these tables; in studies checked, under half for an unresolved V gene and the rest for unknown reasons. Clone size and the V and J calls come from that table; the DNA yielded D and trimming. The sample yields about 21,000 clones; around nine tenths were counted once. Roughly 22% of the sample is in the top ten clones.

This clonotype originated in a man between 40 and 70 years old with stage II squamous cell lung carcinoma. The V gene is TRBV30 and the J gene is TRBJ2-5, and 7 bases in between align with TRBD1. The sample consisted of PBMCs, taken before any cancer treatment. The DNA is TGTGCCTGGGAGAACCAGGGGGAAGAGACCCAGTACTTC. Its product reads: CAWENQGEETQYF.